This T cell receptor beta chain comes out of a study of response to subunit inactivated influenza vaccine. The ends were cut back, 0 bases at V and 0 bases at J, with 13 bases in the middle. CDR3 length equals 17 residues. The germline CDR1 and CDR2 sequences are LGHNA and YNFKEQ. As to this clonotype: The antigen remains undetermined.

TCRdb ran MiXCR on the RT-PCR reads and lists one entry per CDR3 protein. The sample includes about 500,000 distinct CDR3 sequences, 16% seen only once; the top ten take less than 4%. Whole-study results and caveats: Authors proposed each seasonal influenza vaccination draws in few new T cells.

Here the sequenced sample was CD4+ T cells sorted from PBMCs, taken 23 months after vaccination. The gene calls are TRBV4-2 and TRBJ2-3; possibly TRBD2 for D (5 bases). The clonotype originates from a man between 50 and 75 years old who received an inactivated influenza vaccine. In DNA form, the CDR3 reads TGTGCCAGCAGCCAAGATGTCAGCCGGGGAAGCACAGATACGCAGTATTTT. Translated, it gives CASSQDVSRGSTDTQYF.